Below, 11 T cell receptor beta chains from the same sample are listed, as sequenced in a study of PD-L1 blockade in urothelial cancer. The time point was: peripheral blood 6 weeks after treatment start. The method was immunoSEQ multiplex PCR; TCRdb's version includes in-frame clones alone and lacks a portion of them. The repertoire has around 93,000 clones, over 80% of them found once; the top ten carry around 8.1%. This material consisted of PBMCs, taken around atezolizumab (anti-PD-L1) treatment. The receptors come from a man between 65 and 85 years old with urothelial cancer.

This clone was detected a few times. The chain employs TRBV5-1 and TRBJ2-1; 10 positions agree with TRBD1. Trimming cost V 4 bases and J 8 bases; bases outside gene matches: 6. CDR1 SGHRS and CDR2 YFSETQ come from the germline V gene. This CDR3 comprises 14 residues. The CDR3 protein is CASSRQGAGDEQFF. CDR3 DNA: TGCGCCAGCAGCCGACAGGGGGCGGGCGATGAGCAGTTCTTC. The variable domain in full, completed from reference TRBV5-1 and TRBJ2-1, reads KAGVTQTPRYLIKTRGQQVTLSCSPISGHRSVSWYQQTPGQGLQFLFEYFSETQRNKGNFPGRFSGRQFSNSRSEMNVSTLELGDSALYLCASSRQGAGDEQFFGPGTRLTVL.

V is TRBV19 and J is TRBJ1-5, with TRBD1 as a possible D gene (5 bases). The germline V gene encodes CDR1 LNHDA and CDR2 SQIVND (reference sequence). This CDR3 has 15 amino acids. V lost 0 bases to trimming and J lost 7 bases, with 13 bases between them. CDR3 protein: CASSIDPGGRQPQHF. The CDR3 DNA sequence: TGTGCCAGTAGTATAGATCCGGGGGGAAGGCAGCCCCAGCATTTT.

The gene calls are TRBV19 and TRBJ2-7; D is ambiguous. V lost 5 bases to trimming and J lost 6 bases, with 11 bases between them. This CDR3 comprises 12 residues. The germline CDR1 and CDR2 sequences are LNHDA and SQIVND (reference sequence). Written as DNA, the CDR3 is TGTGCCAGTAGTCCCGGGTCGGGCGAGCAGTACTTC. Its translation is CASSPGSGEQYF.

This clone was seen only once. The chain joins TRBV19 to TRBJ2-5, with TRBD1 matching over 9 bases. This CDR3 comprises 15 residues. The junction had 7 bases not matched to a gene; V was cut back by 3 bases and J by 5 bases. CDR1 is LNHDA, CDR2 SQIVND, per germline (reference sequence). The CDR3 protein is CASSILGQGSETQYF. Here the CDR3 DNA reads TGTGCCAGTAGTATCCTAGGACAGGGGTCGGAGACCCAGTACTTC.

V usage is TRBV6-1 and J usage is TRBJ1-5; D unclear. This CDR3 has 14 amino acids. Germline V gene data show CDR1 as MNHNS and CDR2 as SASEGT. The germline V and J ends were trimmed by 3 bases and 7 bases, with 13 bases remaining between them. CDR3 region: CASSDLDGAQPQHF. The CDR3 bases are TGTGCCAGCAGTGACCTAGACGGTGCCCAGCCCCAGCATTTT.

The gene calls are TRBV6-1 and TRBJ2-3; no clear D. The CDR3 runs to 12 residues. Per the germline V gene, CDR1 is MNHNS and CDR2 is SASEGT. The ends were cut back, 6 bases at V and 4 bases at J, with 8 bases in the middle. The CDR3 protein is CASRNTADTQYF. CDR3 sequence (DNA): TGTGCCAGCAGAAACACAGCAGATACGCAGTATTTT.

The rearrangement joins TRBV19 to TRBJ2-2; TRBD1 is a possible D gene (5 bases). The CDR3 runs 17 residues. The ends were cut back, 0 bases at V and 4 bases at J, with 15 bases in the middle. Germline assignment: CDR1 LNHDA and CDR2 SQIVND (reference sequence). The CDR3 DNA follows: TGTGCCAGTAGTATAGATTGGGCAGGGCGAAGCACCGGGGAGCTGTTTTTT. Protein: CASSIDWAGRSTGELFF.

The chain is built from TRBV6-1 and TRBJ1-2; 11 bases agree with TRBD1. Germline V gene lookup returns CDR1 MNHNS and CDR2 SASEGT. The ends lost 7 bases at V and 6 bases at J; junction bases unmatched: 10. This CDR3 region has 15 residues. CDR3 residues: CASIPPDRGQDGYTF. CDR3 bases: TGTGCCAGCATACCGCCGGACAGGGGGCAGGATGGCTACACCTTC.

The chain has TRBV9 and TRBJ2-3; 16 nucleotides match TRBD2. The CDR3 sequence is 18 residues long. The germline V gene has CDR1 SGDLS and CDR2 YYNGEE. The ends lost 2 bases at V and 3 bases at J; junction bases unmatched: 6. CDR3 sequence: CASSVGTSGRVKTDTQYF. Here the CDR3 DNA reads TGTGCCAGCAGCGTGGGGACTAGCGGGAGGGTCAAAACAGATACGCAGTATTTT. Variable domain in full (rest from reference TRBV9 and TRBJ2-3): DSGVTQTPKHLITATGQRVTLRCSPRSGDLSVYWYQQSLDQGLQFLIQYYNGEERAKGNILERFSAQQFPDLHSELNLSSLELGDSALYFCASSVGTSGRVKTDTQYFGPGTRLTVL.

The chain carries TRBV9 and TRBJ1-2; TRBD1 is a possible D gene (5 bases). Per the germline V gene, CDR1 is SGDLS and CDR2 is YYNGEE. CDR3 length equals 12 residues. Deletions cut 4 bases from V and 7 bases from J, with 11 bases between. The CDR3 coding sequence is TGTGCCAGCAGCACGGACATAGGTGGCTACACCTTC. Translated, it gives CASSTDIGGYTF.

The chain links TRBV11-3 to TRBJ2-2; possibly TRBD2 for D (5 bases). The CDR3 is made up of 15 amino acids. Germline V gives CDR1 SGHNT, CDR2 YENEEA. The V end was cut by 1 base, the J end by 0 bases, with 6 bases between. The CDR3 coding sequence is TGTGCCAGCAGCTTAGTCGGGACGAACACCGGGGAGCTGTTTTTT. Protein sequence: CASSLVGTNTGELFF.